These T cell receptor beta chains were read from a single sample in a study of human thymus T cells. Data came from immunoSEQ multiplex PCR; TCRdb stores just in-frame clones and leaves some out. The sample lists tens of thousands of clones; about 93% were seen once. Sequenced: blood. The receptors were gathered from a boy younger than two with a congenital heart defect but otherwise immunologically healthy. CDR3s leave out the opening cysteine and the closing phenylalanine or tryptophan. Clone size is shown for a subset of rows, as once, few, many or a class of expanded clone.

ASSPGGWDNEQF,TRBV19,TRBJ2-1,.
ASSLDRGTPNTGELF,TRBV11-2,TRBJ2-2,.
ASTSPRQGENEQY,TRBV28,TRBJ2-7,.
ASSLGQSHNEQF,TRBV5-1,TRBJ2-1,.
ASGHTSSYNSPLH,TRBV4-3,TRBJ1-6,.
ASSLRRGAGTDTQY,TRBV11-2,TRBJ2-3,.
ASSKGRQGVLYEQY,TRBV21-1,TRBJ2-7,.
ASRTQGGNYGYT,TRBV5-4,TRBJ1-2,.
ASSYRLGYNEKLF,TRBV25-1,TRBJ1-4,.
ASSLGGLANTGELF,TRBV5-1,TRBJ2-2,.
ASSEGEDYGYT,TRBV2,TRBJ1-2,.
ASSQVRGDGNQPQH,TRBV4-1,TRBJ1-5,few
ASSPESGADTQY,TRBV7-2,TRBJ2-3,once
ASSQDGQGRPYGYT,TRBV4-3,TRBJ1-2,.
AWSRRTDTQY,TRBV30,TRBJ2-3,.
ASSLGRVSGGGQPQH,TRBV2,TRBJ1-5,.
ASSQNYRGTDEQF,TRBV4-3,TRBJ2-1,.
ASRSKGGYT,TRBV28,TRBJ1-2,.
ASSLTGQAYEQY,TRBV7-3,TRBJ2-7,.
ASSLFFPRGRVEVYEQY,TRBV5-4,TRBJ2-7,.
ASKILAGIGELF,TRBV6-1,TRBJ2-2,once
ASSSLGAQETQY,TRBV7-2,TRBJ2-5,.
ASSTSGGTDTQY,TRBV7-2,TRBJ2-3,.
ASSPLEGPPLH,TRBV18,TRBJ1-6,.
SPPSNSPLH,TRBV29-1,TRBJ1-6,once
ASSSTGGGQF,TRBV27,TRBJ2-1,.
ASRSRDSSTDTQY,TRBV19,TRBJ2-3,.
ASKGSPYGYT,TRBV27,TRBJ1-2,few
ASTVSGGSYNEQF,TRBV9,TRBJ2-1,.
ASSPRQGETQY,TRBV4-1,TRBJ2-5,.
ASSLRASGVSYEQY,TRBV27,TRBJ2-7,.
ASSEGTGGPYEQY,TRBV11-2,TRBJ2-7,.
ASSLSGRNQPQH,TRBV7-8,TRBJ1-5,.
ATSSTPNSYNEQF,TRBV5-4,TRBJ2-1,.
ASSSGWGRGEQY,TRBV5-1,TRBJ2-7,.
ASSEQGTAISGANVLT,TRBV25-1,TRBJ2-6,.